This T cell receptor (beta chain) emerged from a study of shared clonotypes between healthy human individuals. Study in general: Three plates each covered CD4 naive and memory; CD8 naive two, CD8 memory one.

Germline-derived CDR1 and CDR2 are SGHRS and YFSETQ. This CDR3 comprises 15 residues. V lost 7 bases and J 0 bases, leaving 13 bases between the germline ends. Deep-level running was used for the assay. The table came from immunoSEQ multiplex PCR; TCRdb's copy has only in-frame clones and leaves some out. The data contain about 2.3 million clones, more than 85% of them seen just once; the ten biggest clones take up 0.39%. This sequence was found in a man between 18 and 35 years old in good health. Some clones in this sample may be carry-over from other donors' samples. The chain links TRBV5-1 to TRBJ2-2; either TRBD1 or TRBD2 may fit D (5 bases each). The specimen was naive CD4+ T cells from PBMCs. Indicated subset: CD45RA+ positively selected. This CDR3 reads CASGTKLPNTGELFF. CDR3 nucleotides: TGCGCCAGCGGGACGAAACTCCCGAACACCGGGGAGCTGTTTTTT.